The next 27 T cell receptor beta chains were all read from a single sample in a study. TCRdb re-derived calls from the RT-PCR reads in MiXCR, one entry per CDR3 protein. The sample has almost 700,000 distinct CDR3 sequences; over 12% are singletons. The sequencing input was memory CD4+ T cells from blood. Receptor source: a female donor in good health, serving as a healthy control.

The rearrangement links TRBV20-1 to TRBJ1-1; 7 nucleotides agree with TRBD1. The CDR3 covers 11 residues. After removal of 5 bases from V and 11 bases from J, the junction contained 8 bases not matched to a gene. The V gene's germline CDR1 is DFQATT and CDR2 SNEGSKA (reference sequence). The CDR3 sequence: CSAYQGEYAFF. In nucleotides, the CDR3 is TGCAGTGCTTACCAGGGGGAATACGCTTTCTTT.

This clonotype was counted a few times. The chain links TRBV6-1 to TRBJ2-3, with 7 bases lining up with TRBD1. Germline V gene data show CDR1 as MNHNS and CDR2 as SASEGT. The V gene end was trimmed by 1 base and the J gene end by 8 bases; junction bases not matched to a gene: 6. This CDR3 contains 14 residues. As DNA, the CDR3 is TGTGCCAGCAGTGAAGGAGGCGCAGGGGGTACGCAGTATTTT. This gives the protein CASSEGGAGGTQYF.

V and J are TRBV30 and TRBJ1-2, with D hard to call. CDR1 is GTSNPN and CDR2 is SVGIG in the germline V gene (reference sequence). The ends were cut back, 2 bases at V and 0 bases at J, with 7 bases in the middle. CDR3 length: 13 residues. CDR3 in amino acids: CAWSRTSNYGYTF. The CDR3 DNA reads as TGTGCCTGGAGTCGGACTTCTAACTATGGCTACACCTTC.

The chain couples TRBV5-1 to TRBJ1-6, with TRBD1 as a possible D gene (5 bases). Germline CDR1 SGHRS, CDR2 YFSETQ. The CDR3 length is 15 residues. V dropped 4 bases and J dropped 5 bases, with 13 bases sitting between them. The CDR3, as DNA: TGCGCCAGCAGCCCGGGGGGAGACAATAATTCACCCCTCCACTTT. This codes for CASSPGGDNNSPLHF.

This clonotype was picked up a small number of times. The DNA of the CDR3 is TGCAGTGCTAGAGATTCTCAGGGGACAGCCACCTATAGCAATCAGCCCCAGCATTTT. Translating gives CSARDSQGTATYSNQPQHF. This chain connects TRBV20-1 to TRBJ1-5; 7 bases are a match to TRBD1. This CDR3 has 19 residues. CDR1 and CDR2 (germline): DFQATT, SNEGSKA (reference sequence). The V and J ends lost 0 bases and 0 bases, in that order; junction bases with no gene match: 14.

This clonotype was seen more than once but under ten times. V usage is TRBV27 and J usage is TRBJ1-1; D is uncertain. V was clipped by 8 bases and J by 7 bases, with 17 bases between them. The V gene's germline CDR1 is MNHEY and CDR2 SMNVEV (reference sequence). This CDR3 is 13 amino acids long. As DNA, the CDR3 is TGTGCCAGCTATCCCTCTTGGAAGGGTGAAGCTTTCTTT. Its protein product is CASYPSWKGEAFF.

At least ten counts were recorded for this clonotype. The CDR3 here is CSSQTWIMNTEAFF. The CDR3 DNA is TGCAGTTCACAAACGTGGATCATGAACACTGAAGCTTTCTTT. The V gene is TRBV20-1, the J gene TRBJ1-1; D gene unclear. V was shortened by 8 bases and J by 0 bases, with 16 bases between the two germline ends. CDR3 size: 14 residues. Germline values: CDR1 DFQATT, CDR2 SNEGSKA (reference sequence).

This clonotype occurred a few times. The chain combines TRBV30 with TRBJ1-1; D possibly corresponds to TRBD1 (5 bases). CDR1 and CDR2 from the germline V gene are GTSNPN and SVGIG (reference sequence). Trimming took off 4 bases at V and 3 bases at J, with 18 bases between the two ends. This CDR3 is 15 amino acids long. The CDR3 sequence: CAWKSKGLGDTEAFF. The CDR3 DNA reads TGTGCCTGGAAATCTAAAGGGTTGGGGGACACTGAAGCTTTCTTT.

Ten or more counts support this clonotype. The V and J genes are TRBV15 and TRBJ2-1, with D maybe TRBD1 (5 bases). V lost 2 bases to trimming and J lost 13 bases, with 18 bases between them. Germline V gene sequence: CDR1 LNHNV, CDR2 YYDKDF (reference sequence). This CDR3 spans 14 amino acids. The CDR3 region is CATSRYDRKQAQFF. The CDR3 DNA follows: TGTGCCACCAGCAGATACGACAGAAAGCAGGCTCAGTTCTTC.

The J gene is TRBJ2-6, the V gene TRBV28; perhaps TRBD1 as D (6 bases). Germline CDR1 MDHEN, CDR2 SYDVKM. The CDR3 extends over 15 amino acids. V lost 6 bases to trimming and J lost 3 bases, with 12 bases between them. In DNA form, the CDR3 reads TGTGCCAGCAGACGAACAGGGATTGGGGCCAACGTCCTGACTTTC. It codes for CASRRTGIGANVLTF.

The V call is TRBV7-2, the J call TRBJ1-6; 10 positions match TRBD1. The CDR3 is 17 amino acids. The germline CDR1 and CDR2 sequences are SGHTA and FQGNSA. Germline trimming cut 1 base from V and 8 bases from J; bases unmatched to any gene: 8. CDR3 sequence (DNA): TGTGCCAGCAGCTTAGGAGGAGGGACAGGGGTTGATTCACCCCTCCACTTT. This codes for CASSLGGGTGVDSPLHF.

In its sample, this clonotype was seen a few times. The chain links TRBV29-1 to TRBJ2-3; no clear D gene. This CDR3 comprises 14 residues. Looked up from germline, CDR1 is SQVTM and CDR2 is ANQGSEA. With 2 bases removed from V and 4 bases from J, the gap between germline ends came to 13 bases. CDR3 region: CSVEKSPPPDTQYF. DNA of the CDR3: TGCAGCGTTGAAAAGAGCCCCCCCCCAGATACGCAGTATTTT.

This clonotype was seen a handful of times. The V gene is TRBV7-9, the J gene TRBJ1-2, with D unresolved. The CDR3 covers 14 residues. Trimming shortened V by 5 bases and J by 5 bases, and 15 bases separated the two germline ends. CDR1 SEHNR and CDR2 FQNEAQ come from the germline V gene (reference sequence). CDR3 sequence: CASSRAGEGYGYTF. CDR3 nucleotide sequence: TGTGCCAGCAGCCGGGCGGGAGAAGGGTATGGCTACACCTTC.

This chain links TRBV6-5 with TRBJ2-3, with a possible D match to TRBD1 (6 bases). The V end was cut by 5 bases, the J end by 11 bases, with 23 bases between. The CDR3 covers 15 residues. Germline V gene sequence: CDR1 MNHEY, CDR2 SVGAGI. DNA for the CDR3: TGTGCCAGCAGTCAACGACAGGTGACCTACAATGAGCAGTATTTT. It codes for CASSQRQVTYNEQYF.

The chain is built from TRBV9 and TRBJ1-2; D may be TRBD1 (6 bases). The length of the CDR3 is 13 residues. Trimming stripped 0 bases from V and 6 bases from J, with 9 bases between. Germline CDR1 is SGDLS and CDR2 is YYNGEE. The CDR3, as DNA: TGTGCCAGCAGCGTAGAACAGGGCCATGGCTACACCTTC. Amino acids: CASSVEQGHGYTF.

The gene calls are TRBV6-1 and TRBJ2-5; 16 bases are a match to TRBD2. The CDR3 is 18 residues long. Unmatched junction bases numbered 9, after V lost 6 bases and J lost 2 bases. Germline V gene data show CDR1 as MNHNS and CDR2 as SASEGT. CDR3 region: CASRGTSGRAVYQETQYF. The CDR3, as DNA: TGTGCCAGCAGGGGGACTAGCGGGAGGGCCGTGTATCAAGAGACCCAGTACTTC.

This clonotype was found many times. The chain couples TRBV20-1 to TRBJ2-7, with TRBD1 as a possible D gene (6 bases). CDR3 length equals 13 residues. The germline gives CDR1 DFQATT, CDR2 SNEGSKA (reference sequence). Trimming left V 2 bases short and J 2 bases short, with 10 bases between. The CDR3 bases are TGCAGTGCTAGAACAGGGTGGACCTACGAGCAGTACTTC. It encodes CSARTGWTYEQYF.

This clonotype has ten or more counts. The rearrangement uses TRBV20-1 and TRBJ2-5; TRBD2 is a possible D gene (6 bases). CDR3 length: 16 amino acids. Between the trimmed V and J ends, which lost 5 bases and 0 bases, there was a span of 19 bases. Germline V lookup: CDR1 DFQATT, CDR2 SNEGSKA (reference sequence). The CDR3 region is CSALPGAGSYQETQYF. DNA for the CDR3: TGCAGTGCTTTACCAGGAGCGGGTTCGTACCAAGAGACCCAGTACTTC.

Notes on this clonotype: Just one base apart from a much larger clone, this may be a read error. The chain links TRBV27 to TRBJ1-3; D uncertain. The CDR3 spans 15 residues. Germline CDR1 is MNHEY and CDR2 is SMNVEV (reference sequence). CDR3 sequence (DNA): TGTGCCAGCAGTCAGCGATCGAGCTCTGGAAGCACCATATATTTT. It translates to CASSQRSSSGSTIYF.

This clonotype was detected many times. Here the CDR3 reads CASSLARLAGGEQFF. The CDR3 coding sequence is TGTGCCAGCAGTTTAGCGCGGCTAGCGGGAGGTGAGCAGTTCTTC. The genes are TRBV12-3 or TRBV12-4 and TRBJ2-1; 11 bases line up with TRBD2. The length of the CDR3 is 15 residues. Trimming removed 0 bases from V and 9 bases from J; junction bases left unmatched: 4.

This clonotype has just a few counts. The chain carries TRBV7-2 and TRBJ2-7; tentatively, D is TRBD1 (9 bases). Germline loops: CDR1 SGHTA, CDR2 FQGNSA. V was trimmed by 1 base and J by 2 bases, leaving 15 bases between them. The CDR3 has 16 residues. CDR3 in amino acids: CASSLVAGQGAYEQYF. The DNA for the CDR3 is TGTGCCAGCAGCTTAGTAGCGGGACAGGGCGCCTACGAGCAGTACTTC.

This clonotype was counted many times. At one of its ends the junction is not consistent with the germline gene, which may arise from a read error. The genes are TRBV12-3 or TRBV12-4 and TRBJ1-5; D uncertain. CDR3 size: 13 residues. DNA of the CDR3: TGCGCCAGCAGCTTGGGTGCCGATCAGCCCCAGCATTTT. It encodes CASSLGADQPQHF.

This clonotype has at least ten counts. The rearrangement links TRBV6-1 to TRBJ1-2; D is unresolved. The germline CDR1 and CDR2 sequences are MNHNS and SASEGT. V lost 1 base and J lost 4, with 10 bases in between. The CDR3 covers 14 residues. The CDR3 region has the DNA TGTGCCAGCAGTGAAGGTGGCAGCTTCTATGGCTACACCTTC. Its protein product is CASSEGGSFYGYTF.

This clonotype was seen a handful of times. The J gene is TRBJ2-5, the V gene TRBV3-1; D unclear. Germline CDR1 LGHDT, CDR2 YNNKEL (reference sequence). The CDR3 covers 13 residues. V gave up 4 bases and J gave up 1 base, with 7 bases separating them. Here the CDR3 DNA reads TGTGCCAGCAGCCGGGCGAGCCAAGAGACCCAGTACTTC. As protein: CASSRASQETQYF.

Written as DNA, the CDR3 is TGCGCCAGCAGCACTCAGGTCCGTCATGAGCAGTTCTTC. It codes for CASSTQVRHEQFF. J is TRBJ2-1 and V is TRBV5-1, with D uncertain. Trimming pared 4 bases from V and 8 bases from J, leaving 13 bases between. Germline V gene sequence: CDR1 SGHRS, CDR2 YFSETQ. The CDR3 is 13 amino acids.

The chain carries TRBV7-9 and TRBJ2-1; tentative D call: TRBD1 (5 bases). The CDR3 extends over 16 amino acids. Germline CDR1 reads SEHNR; CDR2 reads FQNEAQ (reference sequence). Trimming stripped 0 bases from V and 9 bases from J, with 18 bases between. In nucleotides, the CDR3 is TGTGCCAGCAGCTTAGCGCGGCAGGGCCCGCCACCTGAGCAGTTCTTC. Translated: CASSLARQGPPPEQFF.

This clonotype occurred a few times. CDR3 protein: CASSQPQRSTEAFF. CDR3 coding DNA: TGCGCCAGCAGCCAACCTCAGCGGAGCACTGAAGCTTTCTTT. The chain has TRBV4-1 and TRBJ1-1; no clear D gene. The CDR3 consists of 14 residues. CDR1 and CDR2 (germline): MGHRA, YSYEKL. V lost 2 bases, J lost 4 bases, and 11 bases lay in between.